The clone carrying this T cell receptor (beta chain) appeared once. This entry comes from a study of PD-L1 blockade in urothelial cancer. About the research overall: It was in about 2014 that patients started atezolizumab at 1,200 mg intravenously every 3 weeks. Blood was analyzed 3 weeks (second dose) and 6 weeks after treatment start.

Some clones are missing from TCRdb's copy, which holds only in-frame ones; the method was immunoSEQ multiplex PCR. The sample has roughly 100,000 clones; around 92% are singletons. The sample's time point: pretreatment peripheral blood. Urothelial carcinoma in patients was locally advanced or metastatic. Sample numbers ranged from 1 to 8 per patient, encompassing pretreatment and on-treatment collections. With 5 bases removed from V and 7 bases from J, the gap between germline ends came to 12 bases. Germline CDR1 is KGHSH and CDR2 is LQKENI. This CDR3 has 13 residues. The sample in question was PBMCs, obtained around atezolizumab (anti-PD-L1) treatment. The chain joins TRBV18 to TRBJ2-1; D remains unclear. The receptor was isolated from a woman older than 75 with urothelial cancer. The CDR3, as DNA: TGTGCCAGCTCAACAGACGTATGGAATGAGCAGTTCTTC. It translates to CASSTDVWNEQFF.